This T cell receptor beta chain emerged from a study of technical replicates of blood from a handful of donors. This clone was detected only once. The germline gives CDR1 SGHKS, CDR2 YYEKEE (reference sequence). This CDR3 is 16 amino acids long. V lost 0 bases, J lost 7 bases, and 6 bases stayed unmatched. Generated by immunoSEQ multiplex PCR, the TCRdb table keeps only in-frame clones and is missing some. The table shows about 79,000 clones, with 91% occurring only once. The receptor was isolated from a human donor in good health. Some clones in this sample may be carry-over from other donors' samples. V is TRBV5-5 and J is TRBJ2-1; 11 bases line up with TRBD1. Sequencing input: T cells isolated from PBMCs. The CDR3 sequence is CASSLEGTGGSNEQFF. The CDR3 region has the DNA TGTGCCAGCAGCTTGGAAGGGACAGGGGGTTCTAATGAGCAGTTCTTC.